This is a list of T cell receptor beta chains from one sample in a study of shared clonotypes between healthy human individuals. TCRdb keeps only in-frame clones here, not all; method: immunoSEQ multiplex PCR. The sample yields some 2 million clones, less than 95% seen once. The sequencing sample was made of naive CD8+ T cells sorted from blood. The receptors originated from a man aged 18 to 30 in good health. CDR3s include the opening cysteine and the closing phenylalanine or tryptophan. Each record gives: V gene, J gene, clone size, CDR3 protein. Not every row has a clone size; where given, it reads once, few, many or a size class.

TRBV7-8	TRBJ2-1	-	CASSPTRDSGANEQFF
TRBV14	TRBJ1-3	-	CASSPGGLSGNTIYF
TRBV19	TRBJ2-7	-	CASSATGGFDEQYF
TRBV9	TRBJ1-1	-	CASSVTPGTGNTEAFF
TRBV27	TRBJ2-1	-	CASRPGPTGNEQFF
TRBV7-8	TRBJ2-5	-	CASSLVAETQYF
TRBV29-1	TRBJ2-1	-	CSSEGLASDEQFF
TRBV7-9	TRBJ2-2	-	CASSPQGGPGTGELFF
TRBV27	TRBJ2-7	-	CASGSRLTYEQYF
TRBV7-9	TRBJ2-1	-	CASSPPGQGRHEQFF
TRBV2	TRBJ2-1	-	CASSGTGNYNEQFF
TRBV11-2	TRBJ2-5	-	CASSSTGRGGLFQETQYF
TRBV29-1	TRBJ2-7	-	CSVETSARYEQYF
TRBV19	TRBJ2-5	-	CASSIEGQRETQYF
TRBV7-6	TRBJ2-3	-	CASSLNSGSVAADTQYF
TRBV7-9	TRBJ2-2	once	CASNIGTVGSGELFF
TRBV13	TRBJ1-1	once	CASSFRGLNTEAFF